The 19 T cell receptor beta chains presented below share a single source sample, sequenced in a study of blood T cell repertoires in COVID-19. Here immunoSEQ multiplex PCR was the method, and the copy in TCRdb shows in-frame clones only, minus some. The sample lists around 270,000 clones, 86% occurring once. The sample taken for sequencing was peripheral blood. The receptors here all came from a man aged 35-49 years who had recovered from COVID-19.

V gene TRBV5-4 combines with J gene TRBJ2-1, with 11 bases that match TRBD2. Germline CDR1 is SGHNT and CDR2 is YYREEE (reference sequence). CDR3 length equals 13 residues. The V segment lost 0 bases and the J segment 15 bases; nucleotides outside the gene matches: 5. The CDR3 here is CASSLDSGGAGFF. CDR3 bases: TGTGCCAGCAGCTTGGATAGCGGGGGGGCTGGGTTCTTC.

CDR3 nucleotide sequence: TGCGCCAGCAGCCAACGGCTAGCGGGAGGGCCGCATACGCAGTATTTT. It is translated as CASSQRLAGGPHTQYF. V and J are TRBV4-1 and TRBJ2-3; 12 nucleotides line up with TRBD2. J lost 7 bases, V lost 2 bases, and 7 bases had no gene match. Germline assignment: CDR1 MGHRA and CDR2 YSYEKL. CDR3 length: 16 amino acids.

V is TRBV6-4 and J is TRBJ2-4; a possible D gene is TRBD2 (6 bases). CDR3 size: 13 residues. CDR1 and CDR2 (germline): MRHNA, SNTAGT. CDR3 DNA sequence: TGTGCGGCCGGGAGTTGGGCCAAAAACATTCAGTACTTC. Its protein product is CAAGSWAKNIQYF.

The chain joins TRBV20-1 to TRBJ2-7; TRBD1 agrees at 8 bases. This CDR3 spans 11 amino acids. V shed 5 bases, J shed 6 bases, and the junction held 3 bases outside the gene matches. Germline V CDR1 and CDR2: DFQATT, SNEGSKA (reference sequence). CDR3: CSASDRGEQYF. The CDR3 nucleotides are TGCAGTGCTTCAGACAGGGGCGAGCAGTACTTC.

This clone was seen just once. V is TRBV5-1 and J is TRBJ2-2; D uncertain. V dropped 0 bases and J dropped 0 bases, with 6 bases sitting between them. CDR3 length equals 15 residues. Looked up from germline, CDR1 is SGHRS and CDR2 is YFSETQ. CDR3 nucleotides: TGCGCCAGCAGCTTGGTTCTAGCGAACACCGGGGAGCTGTTTTTT. It translates to CASSLVLANTGELFF. The full variable domain, completed using reference TRBV5-1 and TRBJ2-2, is KAGVTQTPRYLIKTRGQQVTLSCSPISGHRSVSWYQQTPGQGLQFLFEYFSETQRNKGNFPGRFSGRQFSNSRSEMNVSTLELGDSALYLCASSLVLANTGELFFGEGSRLTVL.

CDR3 protein: CASSSPGQRETQYF. The CDR3 DNA follows: TGTGCCAGCAGTTCCCCGGGACAGAGGGAGACCCAGTACTTC. The chain combines TRBV27 with TRBJ2-5, with 7 bases matching TRBD1. Trimming at V came to 4 bases and at J to 5 bases, leaving 7 bases not matched to a gene. This CDR3 has 14 residues. The germline CDR1 and CDR2 sequences are MNHEY and SMNVEV (reference sequence).

The chain has TRBV3-1 (or the pseudogene TRBV3-2) and TRBJ1-4; possible D gene TRBD1, 5 bases. This CDR3 has 19 amino acids. CDR1 LGHDT and CDR2 YNNKEL come from the germline V gene (reference sequence). Trimming pared 1 base from V and 0 bases from J, leaving 18 bases between. The DNA for the CDR3 is TGTGCCAGCAGCCAAGTTCCAGGGATCTTGATTGCAACTAATGAAAAACTGTTTTTT. Amino acid sequence: CASSQVPGILIATNEKLFF.

The chain employs TRBV3-1 (or the pseudogene TRBV3-2) and TRBJ2-7, with 7 bases that match TRBD1. Looked up from germline, CDR1 is LGHDT and CDR2 is YNNKEL (reference sequence). Trimming at V came to 4 bases and at J to 1 base, leaving 7 bases not matched to a gene. This CDR3 has 15 amino acids. Here the CDR3 reads CASSPRNRGSYEQYF. DNA of the CDR3: TGTGCCAGCAGCCCCAGAAACAGGGGTTCCTACGAGCAGTACTTC.

This chain joins TRBV7-6 and TRBJ2-1; the match to TRBD2 covers 9 bases. V was pared by 5 bases and J by 7 bases, with 12 bases of the junction left unmatched. Germline-derived CDR1 and CDR2 are SGHVS and FNYEAQ. CDR3 length: 16 residues. The CDR3 bases are TGTGCCAGCAGCCTGCGGGGGGCTAGCGGGGTAAATGAGCAGTTCTTC. The encoded protein is CASSLRGASGVNEQFF.

The genes are TRBV27 and TRBJ2-1; 14 positions match TRBD2. The length of the CDR3 is 15 residues. CDR1 and CDR2 from the germline V gene are MNHEY and SMNVEV (reference sequence). V shed 6 bases and J 6 bases; nucleotides not matched to a gene: 4. The CDR3 loop is CASSPGLAGVNEQFF. CDR3 DNA sequence: TGTGCCAGCAGCCCGGGACTAGCGGGGGTCAATGAGCAGTTCTTC.

The chain joins TRBV18 to TRBJ2-3; maybe TRBD2 (6 bases). The CDR3 contains 15 residues. Germline V CDR1 and CDR2: KGHSH, LQKENI. Trimming cost V 1 base and J 1 base, with 9 bases left between them. The DNA of the CDR3 is TGTGCCAGCTCACCACACCAGCGGGGCACAGATACGCAGTATTTT. The encoded protein is CASSPHQRGTDTQYF. The whole variable domain, remainder taken from reference TRBV18 and TRBJ2-3, is NAGVMQNPRHLVRRRGQEARLRCSPMKGHSHVYWYRQLPEEGLKFMVYLQKENIIDESGMPKERFSAEFPKEGPSILRIQQVVRGDSAAYFCASSPHQRGTDTQYFGPGTRLTVL.

The rearrangement links TRBV30 to TRBJ1-2; 8 positions match TRBD1. The CDR3 length is 14 residues. Germline values: CDR1 GTSNPN, CDR2 SVGIG (reference sequence). Losses at the gene ends were 1 base for V and 8 bases for J; bases not matched to a gene: 9. CDR3 sequence: CAWSALGAGGGYTF. The CDR3 region has the DNA TGTGCCTGGAGTGCCCTTGGGGCAGGGGGCGGCTACACCTTC.

CDR3 coding DNA: TGTGCCAGCAGTTTCAACGGGGAAATAGGCTATGGCTACACCTTC. It codes for CASSFNGEIGYGYTF. The rearrangement joins TRBV27 to TRBJ1-2; D not certain. Germline assignment: CDR1 MNHEY and CDR2 SMNVEV (reference sequence). V lost 3 bases and J lost 4, with 15 bases in between. The CDR3 is made up of 15 amino acids.

V usage is TRBV5-1 and J usage is TRBJ1-1, with TRBD1 matching 8 bases. The CDR3 runs to 13 residues. J was trimmed by 5 bases and V by 5 bases; bases with no gene match: 5. Germline CDR1 reads SGHRS; CDR2 reads YFSETQ. The CDR3 sequence: CASSLTGATEAFF. Here the CDR3 DNA reads TGCGCCAGCAGTTTGACAGGGGCAACTGAAGCTTTCTTT.

This rearrangement joins TRBV7-2 to TRBJ2-5; unclear D gene. The CDR3 contains 12 residues. Looked up from germline, CDR1 is SGHTA and CDR2 is FQGNSA. Trimming removed 1 base at V and 5 bases at J, with 5 bases between. This chain's CDR3 is CASSLDGETQYF. The CDR3 DNA reads as TGTGCCAGCAGCTTAGATGGCGAGACCCAGTACTTC.

The chain employs TRBV28 and TRBJ2-2; D gene unclear. In germline, CDR1 is MDHEN, CDR2 SYDVKM. The CDR3 sequence is 15 residues long. V was cut by 6 bases and J by 4 bases, with 15 bases left in between. CDR3 bases: TGTGCCAGCAGAGTCGGGTCGCAGCCCACCGGGGAGCTGTTTTTT. Translating gives CASRVGSQPTGELFF.

The chain employs TRBV15 and TRBJ2-7; D gene uncertain. The ends were cut back, 1 base at V and 3 bases at J, with 10 bases in the middle. Germline V CDR1 and CDR2: LNHNV, YYDKDF (reference sequence). The CDR3 length is 14 residues. CDR3 coding DNA: TGTGCCACCAGCAGAGGACTGTTTGGCTACGAGCAGTACTTC. It yields the protein CATSRGLFGYEQYF.

This clone was detected once. The chain couples TRBV7-6 to TRBJ2-6, with D perhaps matching TRBD1 (6 bases). V shed 2 bases and J shed 0 bases, with 17 bases lying between them. The germline gives CDR1 SGHVS, CDR2 FNYEAQ. This CDR3 is 19 amino acids long. The CDR3, as DNA: TGTGCCAGCAGCTTACGGTTCGTCGGACAGAGCTCTGGGGCCAACGTCCTGACTTTC. Protein sequence: CASSLRFVGQSSGANVLTF.

This rearrangement joins TRBV7-2 to TRBJ2-1, with 7 bases fitting TRBD2. The CDR3 covers 16 residues. Trimming cost V 5 bases and J 3 bases; bases outside gene matches: 10. Germline lookup yields CDR1 SGHTA and CDR2 FQGNSA. CDR3 in DNA: TGTGCCAGCAGCCGGATTGCCAGCGGGGTCTACAATGAGCAGTTCTTC. It specifies CASSRIASGVYNEQFF.